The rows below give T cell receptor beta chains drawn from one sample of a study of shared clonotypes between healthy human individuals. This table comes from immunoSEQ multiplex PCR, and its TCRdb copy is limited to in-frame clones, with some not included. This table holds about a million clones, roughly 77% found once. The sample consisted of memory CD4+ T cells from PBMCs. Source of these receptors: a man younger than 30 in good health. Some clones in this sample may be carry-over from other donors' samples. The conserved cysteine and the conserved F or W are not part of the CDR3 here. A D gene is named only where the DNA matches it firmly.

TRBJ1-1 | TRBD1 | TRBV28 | ASSLPGQGADTEAF
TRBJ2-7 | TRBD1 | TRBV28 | ASQGQGANYEQY
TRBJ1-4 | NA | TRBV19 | ASSLPGGGGEKLF
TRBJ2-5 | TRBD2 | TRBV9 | ASSGLAGGQETQY
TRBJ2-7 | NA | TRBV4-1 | ASSQPPLSYEQY
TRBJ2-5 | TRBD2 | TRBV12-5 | ASGRGSRGQETQY
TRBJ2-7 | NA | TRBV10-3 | AISGAGPRYEQY
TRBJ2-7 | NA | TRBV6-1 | ASSEVGGGYEQY
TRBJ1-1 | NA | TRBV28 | ASSLWHMNTEAF
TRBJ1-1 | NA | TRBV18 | ASSPPIQGPNTEAF
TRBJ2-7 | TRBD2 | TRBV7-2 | ASSWTSGSEQY
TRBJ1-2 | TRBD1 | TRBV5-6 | ASSRWTGINYGYT
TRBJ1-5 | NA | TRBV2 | ASSLNGNQPQH
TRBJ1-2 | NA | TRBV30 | AWTGPNYGYT
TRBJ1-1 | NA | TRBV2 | ASSEEALSEAF
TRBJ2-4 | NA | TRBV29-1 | SVDEGKRNIQY
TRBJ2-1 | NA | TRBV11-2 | ASSYESYNEQF